These T cell receptor beta chains were read from a single sample in a study of cytomegalovirus exposure and HLA in healthy donors. Assay used: immunoSEQ multiplex PCR; TCRdb lists only in-frame clones, some missing. The repertoire holds around 110,000 clones, with around 86% as singletons. The sequenced sample was PBMCs. The receptor set was obtained from a woman in her 30s in good health and CMV-seronegative. The CDR3 runs from the conserved cysteine through the conserved F or W. Each record gives: V gene, J gene, D gene, CDR3 protein, CDR3 DNA. D genes are given only for firm matches.

>TRBV28|TRBJ1-1|.
CASSSFTVAFF
TGTGCCAGCAGTTCTTTCACTGTGGCTTTCTTT
>TRBV5-8|TRBJ2-7|TRBD2
CASSPRGTSPYEQYF
TGTGCCAGCAGCCCCCGGGGGACTAGCCCCTACGAGCAGTACTTC
>TRBV7-2|TRBJ2-1|.
CASSRDSTSDEQFF
TGTGCCAGCAGCCGGGACTCGACCAGCGATGAGCAGTTCTTC
>TRBV19|TRBJ2-2|.
CASSIQQTSTGELFF
TGTGCCAGTAGTATACAGCAGACATCCACCGGGGAGCTGTTTTTT
>TRBV6-5|TRBJ2-1|TRBD2
CASSSVAGSSYNEQFF
TGTGCCAGCAGTTCCGTAGCGGGAAGCTCCTACAATGAGCAGTTCTTC
>TRBV5-1|TRBJ2-3|TRBD2
CASSRWASGTSTDTQYF
TGCGCCAGCAGCAGGTGGGCTAGCGGAACTAGCACAGATACGCAGTATTTT
>TRBV4-1|TRBJ2-2|.
CASSQDQAATGELFF
TGCGCCAGCAGCCAAGACCAGGCAGCCACCGGGGAGCTGTTTTTT
>TRBV7-9|TRBJ2-2|.
CASSEKQKLDTGELFF
TGTGCCAGCAGCGAAAAGCAAAAGTTAGACACCGGGGAGCTGTTTTTT
>TRBV27|TRBJ1-2|TRBD1
CASSPRTGVANLYGYTF
TGTGCCAGCAGTCCACGGACAGGGGTAGCCAACCTCTATGGCTACACCTTC
>TRBV10-1|TRBJ2-1|.
CASSPSRGLHNEQFF
TGCGCCAGCAGTCCATCCAGGGGCCTTCACAATGAGCAGTTCTTC
>TRBV2|TRBJ1-2|.
CASSGLAVYGYTF
TGTGCCAGCAGCGGACTTGCCGTTTATGGCTACACCTTC
>TRBV18|TRBJ1-1|.
CASSPRSEAGTEAFF
TGTGCCAGCTCACCACGGTCCGAGGCGGGCACTGAAGCTTTCTTT
>TRBV15|TRBJ2-5|TRBD1
CATSRDRGLETQYF
TGTGCCACCAGCAGGGACAGGGGGCTAGAGACCCAGTACTTC
>TRBV28|TRBJ2-7|TRBD2
CASSLFPSGSGTYEQYF
TGTGCCAGCAGTCTCTTCCCTAGCGGGAGTGGCACCTACGAGCAGTACTTC
>TRBV23-1|TRBJ2-1|.
CASINPRRCSVVTPRSYNEQFF
TGCGCCAGCATAAATCCCAGGAGGTGCAGCGTGGTAACCCCCCGCTCCTACAATGAGCAGTTCTTC
>TRBV7-9|TRBJ2-2|.
CASSLEREEENTGELFF
TGTGCCAGCAGCTTAGAGAGGGAGGAGGAAAACACCGGGGAGCTGTTTTTT